This T cell receptor (beta chain) was documented in a study of identical twins. Germline CDR1 and CDR2: SQVTM and ANQGSEA. V trimming: 6 bases; J trimming: 1 base; junction bases outside the gene matches: 3. The CDR3 runs to 13 residues. This clonotype turned up a few times. cDNA molecules carried unique molecular identifiers, and template switching added a universal primer site. TCRdb analysed the 5' RACE reads with MiXCR anew, one entry per CDR3 protein. This sample yields approximately 630,000 distinct CDR3 sequences, of which less than 9% are seen a single time; roughly 1.5% belongs to the top ten. These data also featured in a second study, about yellow fever vaccine responses in identical twins.

The source of this sequence is a woman aged 18 to 35 in good health. The V call is TRBV29-1, the J call TRBJ1-1; 9 bases map to TRBD1. The specimen was PBMCs. CDR3 nucleotide sequence: TGCAGCGTAGCGGGACAGGGGAACACTGAAGCTTTCTTT. The encoded protein is CSVAGQGNTEAFF.